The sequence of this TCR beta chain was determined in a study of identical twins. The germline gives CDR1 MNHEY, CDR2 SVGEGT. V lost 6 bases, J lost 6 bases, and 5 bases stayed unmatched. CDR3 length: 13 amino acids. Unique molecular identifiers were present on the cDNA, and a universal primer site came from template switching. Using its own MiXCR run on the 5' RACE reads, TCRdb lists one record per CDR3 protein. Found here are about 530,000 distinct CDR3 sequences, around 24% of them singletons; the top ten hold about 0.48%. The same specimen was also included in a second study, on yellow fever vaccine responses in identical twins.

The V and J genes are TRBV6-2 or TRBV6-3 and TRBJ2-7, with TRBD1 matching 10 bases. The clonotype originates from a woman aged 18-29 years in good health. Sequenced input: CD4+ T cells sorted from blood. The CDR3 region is CASRGTGEIEQYF. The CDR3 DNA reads TGTGCCAGCAGAGGGACAGGGGAAATCGAGCAGTACTTC.